The 8 T cell receptor beta chains reported below all come from one sample, sequenced in a study of T cell responses to AZD1222 COVID-19 vaccine. Measured with immunoSEQ multiplex PCR; TCRdb has only the in-frame clones, and not every one. This sample has some 130,000 clones; more than 75% occur once, and the top ten carry about 4%. This material consisted of peripheral blood, taken on day 0 of AZD1222 vaccination. Source of these receptors: an adult in good health.

The chain has TRBV13 and TRBJ2-7; TRBD1 matches at 9 bases. The junction had 8 bases not matched to a gene; V was cut back by 5 bases and J by 3 bases. The CDR3 spans 15 residues. The germline V gene has CDR1 PRHDT and CDR2 FYEKMQ (reference sequence). The CDR3 protein is CASSTRGTGFYEQYF. DNA of the CDR3: TGTGCCAGCAGCACAAGGGGGACAGGGTTCTACGAGCAGTACTTC.

The chain recombines TRBV5-4 with TRBJ2-5, with D perhaps assigned TRBD1 or TRBD2 (5 bases each). V dropped 1 base and J dropped 3 bases, with 13 bases sitting between them. Germline V gene data show CDR1 as SGHNT and CDR2 as YYREEE (reference sequence). The CDR3 totals 15 residues. The CDR3 spells CASSLPGTAKETQYF. The CDR3 DNA follows: TGTGCCAGCAGCTTGCCCGGGACGGCGAAAGAGACCCAGTACTTC.

The rearrangement links TRBV5-4 to TRBJ1-3; weak D call: TRBD1 (6 bases). The CDR3 has 16 residues. Germline V CDR1 and CDR2: SGHNT, YYREEE (reference sequence). V lost 3 bases, J lost 1 base, and 14 bases lay in between. The CDR3 nucleotides are TGTGCCAGCAGCTCGAAGACTCAGGGGTCTGGAAACACCATATATTTT. Translating it yields CASSSKTQGSGNTIYF.

J is TRBJ1-2 and V is TRBV28; D is undetermined. The germline V gene encodes CDR1 MDHEN and CDR2 SYDVKM. Deletions cut 6 bases from V and 3 bases from J, with 14 bases between. The CDR3 totals 14 residues. The CDR3 sequence: CASSPMEWDYGYTF. The CDR3, as DNA: TGTGCCAGCAGCCCTATGGAGTGGGACTATGGCTACACCTTC.

The chain employs TRBV9 and TRBJ1-3, with D unresolved. V lost 2 bases, J lost 4 bases, and 10 bases lay in between. The CDR3 totals 14 residues. Per germline, CDR1 SGDLS and CDR2 YYNGEE. CDR3 loop: CASSVDEPGNTIYF. The CDR3, as DNA: TGTGCCAGCAGCGTTGACGAACCCGGAAACACCATATATTTT. The full variable domain, rest sourced from reference TRBV9 and TRBJ1-3, is DSGVTQTPKHLITATGQRVTLRCSPRSGDLSVYWYQQSLDQGLQFLIQYYNGEERAKGNILERFSAQQFPDLHSELNLSSLELGDSALYFCASSVDEPGNTIYFGEGSWLTVV.

Many counts were recorded for this clone. V is TRBV5-1 and J is TRBJ1-1; D perhaps matches TRBD1 (5 bases). Trimming took 4 bases from V and 1 from J, leaving 11 bases between them. The CDR3 runs 14 residues. The V gene's germline CDR1 is SGHRS and CDR2 YFSETQ. CDR3 in amino acids: CASSTTGGNTEAFF. The CDR3 region has the DNA TGCGCCAGCAGCACCACCGGGGGGAACACTGAAGCTTTCTTT. The complete variable domain, with remaining parts taken from reference TRBV5-1 and TRBJ1-1, reads KAGVTQTPRYLIKTRGQQVTLSCSPISGHRSVSWYQQTPGQGLQFLFEYFSETQRNKGNFPGRFSGRQFSNSRSEMNVSTLELGDSALYLCASSTTGGNTEAFFGQGTRLTVV.

The chain links TRBV5-4 to TRBJ1-2, with D possibly being TRBD1 (6 bases). V dropped 4 bases and J dropped 7 bases, with 26 bases sitting between them. The CDR3 covers 17 residues. Germline V lookup: CDR1 SGHNT, CDR2 YYREEE (reference sequence). The chain's CDR3 is CASSRGRRRQEDFGYTF. CDR3 sequence (DNA): TGTGCCAGCAGCCGAGGGCGGCGTAGACAGGAGGATTTTGGCTACACCTTC.

V gene TRBV5-1 combines with J gene TRBJ1-5; a weak D match, TRBD1 (6 bases). Per the germline V gene, CDR1 is SGHRS and CDR2 is YFSETQ. The ends were cut back, 2 bases at V and 2 bases at J, with 11 bases in the middle. The CDR3 length is 15 residues. The CDR3 sequence: CASSLGGTGNQPQHF. The CDR3 DNA reads as TGCGCCAGCAGCTTAGGGGGGACGGGCAATCAGCCCCAGCATTTT.